The 26 T cell receptor beta chains in this list originate from one sample, sequenced in a study of cytomegalovirus exposure and HLA in healthy donors. The PCR made use of 60 Vbeta and 13 Jbeta primers. Profiled with immunoSEQ multiplex PCR; TCRdb holds only in-frame clones, not every one. The data show 200,000 or so clones, just under 80% seen once. Input material: PBMCs. All receptors derive from a woman in her 30s in good health and CMV-seropositive.

J is TRBJ2-5 and V is TRBV4-1; D unresolved. With 2 bases removed from V and 4 bases from J, the gap between germline ends came to 8 bases. The CDR3 contains 13 residues. CDR1 and CDR2 from the germline V gene are MGHRA and YSYEKL. CDR3 sequence reads: CASSQTARETQYF. Written as DNA, the CDR3 is TGCGCCAGCAGCCAAACTGCTCGAGAGACCCAGTACTTC.

As to this clone: Other DNA sequences in the sample encode the same CDR3. The chain combines TRBV6-5 with TRBJ1-5; TRBD1 is a possible D gene (5 bases). The CDR3 is 14 amino acids. Germline CDR1 and CDR2: MNHEY and SVGAGI. Between the trimmed V and J ends, which lost 0 bases and 2 bases, there was a span of 5 bases. In DNA form, the CDR3 reads TGTGCCAGCAGTTACTCAGGGGGCAATCAGCCCCAGCATTTT. It is translated as CASSYSGGNQPQHF.

The rearrangement links TRBV7-6 to TRBJ2-7, with 8 bases that match TRBD1. The J segment lost 5 bases and the V segment lost 1 base, leaving 7 bases of the junction unmatched. The CDR3 totals 15 residues. Per the germline V gene, CDR1 is SGHVS and CDR2 is FNYEAQ. This CDR3 reads CASSLGLRDRNEQYF. The CDR3 bases are TGTGCCAGCAGCTTAGGGCTCCGGGACAGGAACGAGCAGTACTTC.

The V gene is TRBV4-3, the J gene TRBJ1-3, with D uncertain. CDR1 is LGHNA, CDR2 YSLEER, per germline. Trimming cost V 3 bases and J 1 base, with 13 bases left between them. The CDR3 is 16 amino acids. The CDR3 protein is CASSQGTMSSGNTIYF. As DNA, the CDR3 is TGCGCCAGCAGCCAGGGCACCATGTCGTCTGGAAACACCATATATTTT.

The genes are TRBV5-5 and TRBJ2-1; 14 positions agree with TRBD2. Germline CDR1 reads SGHKS; CDR2 reads YYEKEE (reference sequence). V shed 0 bases and J 2 bases; nucleotides not matched to a gene: 4. This CDR3 comprises 18 residues. In nucleotides, the CDR3 is TGTGCCAGCAGCTTGGTATGGGGACTAGCGGGAGCCTACAATGAGCAGTTCTTC. Translating gives CASSLVWGLAGAYNEQFF.

The chain has TRBV29-1 and TRBJ1-1; weak D call: TRBD1 (6 bases). This CDR3 region has 13 residues. The germline V gene has CDR1 SQVTM and CDR2 ANQGSEA. V shed 7 bases and J shed 3 bases, with 15 bases lying between them. The CDR3 DNA reads TGCAGCGCCTTGACAGGTTTGGACACTGAAGCTTTCTTT. Amino acid sequence: CSALTGLDTEAFF.

The V call is TRBV25-1, the J call TRBJ1-5, with D tentatively TRBD1 (6 bases). V shed 5 bases and J shed 4 bases, with 15 bases lying between them. The germline V gene has CDR1 MGHDK and CDR2 SYGVNS. The CDR3 is made up of 15 amino acids. The CDR3 sequence: CASSSTGTINQPQHF. Written as DNA, the CDR3 is TGTGCCAGCAGTTCTACTGGGACAATAAATCAGCCCCAGCATTTT.

This chain uses TRBV9 with TRBJ2-5; 7 bases are a match to TRBD1. CDR1 and CDR2 (germline): SGDLS, YYNGEE. The V gene end was trimmed by 4 bases and the J gene end by 1 base; junction bases not matched to a gene: 4. This CDR3 contains 14 residues. The CDR3 nucleotides are TGTGCCAGCAGCAGACAGGGCGGCCAAGAGACCCAGTACTTC. Its translation is CASSRQGGQETQYF.

V and J are TRBV6-5 and TRBJ1-6; 8 nucleotides agree with TRBD1. The length of the CDR3 is 14 residues. The trim removed 6 bases at V and 8 bases at J, leaving 6 bases unmatched. Germline CDR1 is MNHEY and CDR2 is SVGAGI. CDR3 region: CASRLGQGDSPLHF. In DNA form, the CDR3 reads TGTGCCAGCAGACTAGGACAGGGTGATTCACCCCTCCACTTT.

V gene TRBV5-6 combines with J gene TRBJ2-5, with 10 bases lining up with TRBD2. There are 14 residues in the CDR3. V lost 1 base and J lost 5; bases outside the gene matches: 2. CDR1 and CDR2 from the germline V gene are SGHDT and YYEEEE. CDR3 coding DNA: TGTGCCAGCAGCTTGACTAGCGGGATTGAGACCCAGTACTTC. Amino acids: CASSLTSGIETQYF.

The V gene is TRBV7-8, the J gene TRBJ1-1, with D uncertain. Germline loops: CDR1 SGHVS, CDR2 FQNEAQ. The CDR3 has 16 residues. V lost 2 bases, J lost 1 base, and 14 bases lay in between. The CDR3: CASSLQPGEKNTEAFF. The CDR3 DNA sequence: TGTGCCAGCAGCTTACAACCCGGGGAGAAGAACACTGAAGCTTTCTTT.

In this sample, this clone turned up a few times. The chain employs TRBV6-5 and TRBJ1-2, with TRBD1 as a possible D gene (5 bases). V was clipped by 3 bases and J by 8 bases, with 19 bases between them. Per the germline V gene, CDR1 is MNHEY and CDR2 is SVGAGI. CDR3 length: 15 amino acids. CDR3 amino acids: CASSYRTGEPPGYTF. CDR3 nucleotide sequence: TGTGCCAGCAGTTATCGAACGGGGGAGCCACCCGGCTACACCTTC.

The chain uses TRBV19 and TRBJ2-2, with 10 bases aligning to TRBD2. J lost 4 bases, V lost 3 bases, and 8 bases had no gene match. The germline V gene encodes CDR1 LNHDA and CDR2 SQIVND (reference sequence). This CDR3 region has 17 residues. CDR3 loop: CASSISASGSGTGELFF. For the CDR3, the DNA is TGTGCCAGTAGTATTTCGGCTAGCGGGAGTGGCACCGGGGAGCTGTTTTTT. The full variable domain, in which reference TRBV19 and TRBJ2-2 provide the parts outside the CDR3, is DGGITQSPKYLFRKEGQNVTLSCEQNLNHDAMYWYRQDPGQGLRLIYYSQIVNDFQKGDIAEGYSVSREKKESFPLTVTSAQKNPTAFYLCASSISASGSGTGELFFGEGSRLTVL.

The chain combines TRBV7-6 with TRBJ1-5; D perhaps matches TRBD1 (5 bases). Trimming cost V 0 bases and J 5 bases, with 14 bases left between them. From germline, CDR1 is SGHVS and CDR2 FNYEAQ. This CDR3 contains 16 residues. CDR3 coding DNA: TGTGCCAGCAGCTTAGCCGCAGGGCAAGGGGATCAGCCCCAGCATTTT. Translating gives CASSLAAGQGDQPQHF. The full variable domain, in which reference TRBV7-6 and TRBJ1-5 provide the parts outside the CDR3, is GAGVSQSPRYKVTKRGQDVALRCDPISGHVSLYWYRQALGQGPEFLTYFNYEAQQDKSGLPNDRFSAERPEGSISTLTIQRTEQRDSAMYRCASSLAAGQGDQPQHFGDGTRLSIL.

CDR3 bases: TGTGCCAGCACCCTCGGCGGCGGGGGGGTCACCGGGGAGCTGTTTTTT. It encodes CASTLGGGGVTGELFF. The rearrangement joins TRBV28 to TRBJ2-2, with 9 bases fitting TRBD2. V gave up 7 bases and J gave up 4 bases; unmatched junction bases: 10. Germline V gene sequence: CDR1 MDHEN, CDR2 SYDVKM. The CDR3 totals 16 residues.

This clone has only one observation. The genes are TRBV28 and TRBJ2-1; the match to TRBD2 covers 8 bases. Germline V gene data show CDR1 as MDHEN and CDR2 as SYDVKM. With V trimmed by 4 bases and J by 8 bases, 13 bases remained unmatched. The CDR3 is 16 residues long. The CDR3, as DNA: TGTGCCAGCAGTTCCCCGGGACTAGGAGTGGGGGATGAGCAGTTCTTC. Protein product: CASSSPGLGVGDEQFF.

V gene TRBV27 combines with J gene TRBJ2-7; 7 nucleotides line up with TRBD1. Germline CDR1 reads MNHEY; CDR2 reads SMNVEV (reference sequence). Trimming at V came to 5 bases and at J to 2 bases, leaving 12 bases not matched to a gene. The CDR3 extends over 16 amino acids. CDR3 bases: TGTGCCAGCAGTGGAAAACGGGACAGTGAACCCTACGAGCAGTACTTC. Protein product: CASSGKRDSEPYEQYF.

The chain employs TRBV6-7 and TRBJ2-7; D is possibly TRBD1 (5 bases). TRBV6-7 counts as an open reading frame of uncertain function. This CDR3 is 16 amino acids long. V shed 6 bases and J shed 6 bases, with 24 bases lying between them. For the CDR3, the DNA is TGTGCCAGCAGAGGACAAGGGTTGGTTGAGAGGTCCGAGCAGTACTTC. Its translation is CASRGQGLVERSEQYF.

This chain connects TRBV5-6 to TRBJ1-5; the D gene is possibly TRBD1 (5 bases). Germline CDR1 is SGHDT and CDR2 is YYEEEE. V was trimmed by 4 bases and J by 5 bases, leaving 16 bases between them. CDR3 length: 15 amino acids. For the CDR3, the DNA is TGTGCCAGCAGCCGAGGGACTTTGAAGGATCAGCCCCAGCATTTT. Protein sequence: CASSRGTLKDQPQHF.

V is TRBV6-6 and J is TRBJ1-1, with 7 positions matching TRBD1. CDR3 length equals 15 residues. Germline V gene lookup returns CDR1 MNHNY and CDR2 SVGAGI (reference sequence). V gave up 0 bases and J gave up 1 base; unmatched junction bases: 2. CDR3 sequence reads: CASSYSRQGNTEAFF. CDR3 nucleotides: TGTGCCAGCAGTTACTCGAGACAGGGGAACACTGAAGCTTTCTTT.

V usage is TRBV19 and J usage is TRBJ1-5; D not resolved. This CDR3 is built from 13 residues. V lost 5 bases, J lost 5 bases, and 10 bases lay in between. Looked up from germline, CDR1 is LNHDA and CDR2 is SQIVND (reference sequence). The CDR3 sequence: CASSYSSDQPQHF. The CDR3 nucleotides read TGTGCCAGTAGTTATTCCTCCGATCAGCCCCAGCATTTT. Full variable domain (missing parts from reference TRBV19 and TRBJ1-5): DGGITQSPKYLFRKEGQNVTLSCEQNLNHDAMYWYRQDPGQGLRLIYYSQIVNDFQKGDIAEGYSVSREKKESFPLTVTSAQKNPTAFYLCASSYSSDQPQHFGDGTRLSIL.

The rearrangement joins TRBV10-1 to TRBJ2-7, with a tentative D call TRBD2 (6 bases). The length of the CDR3 is 14 residues. Trimming cost V 3 bases and J 7 bases, with 16 bases left between them. Germline loops: CDR1 WNHNN, CDR2 SYGVQD (reference sequence). The CDR3, as DNA: TGCGCCAGCAGTGACACAGGAGGGACTCGGGAGCAGTACTTC. Residues: CASSDTGGTREQYF.

The V gene is TRBV4-3, the J gene TRBJ2-1, with a weak D call TRBD1 (6 bases). The ends were cut back, 0 bases at V and 10 bases at J, with 7 bases in the middle. CDR1 and CDR2 (germline): LGHNA, YSLEER. CDR3 length equals 12 residues. The CDR3 loop is CASSQEGTEQFF. The CDR3 DNA follows: TGCGCCAGCAGCCAAGAAGGGACAGAGCAGTTCTTC.

V and J are TRBV15 and TRBJ1-5, with TRBD1 matching over 7 bases. The germline V gene has CDR1 LNHNV and CDR2 YYDKDF (reference sequence). Unmatched junction bases numbered 8, after V lost 8 bases and J lost 4 bases. The CDR3 sequence is 14 residues long. The CDR3 nucleotides are TGTGCCACCCGAACAGGGGACATTAATCAGCCCCAGCATTTT. Its translation: CATRTGDINQPQHF. Based on the CDR3 plus reference TRBV15 and TRBJ1-5, the full variable domain is DAMVIQNPRYQVTQFGKPVTLSCSQTLNHNVMYWYQQKSSQAPKLLFHYYDKDFNNEADTPDNFQSRRPNTSFCFLDIRSPGLGDTAMYLCATRTGDINQPQHFGDGTRLSIL.

This clone was counted only a few times. The chain recombines TRBV19 with TRBJ2-5; TRBD1 might be the D (6 bases). Germline V lookup: CDR1 LNHDA, CDR2 SQIVND (reference sequence). The V gene lost 3 bases and the J gene lost 3 bases, with 14 bases spanning the gap. The CDR3 runs to 15 residues. CDR3 amino acids: CASSILQGDEETQYF. CDR3 DNA: TGTGCCAGTAGTATTCTACAGGGCGATGAAGAGACCCAGTACTTC.

This clone was detected only once. The V and J genes are TRBV4-2 and TRBJ2-7; perhaps TRBD2 as D (5 bases). CDR3 size: 14 residues. Germline V CDR1 and CDR2: LGHNA, YNFKEQ. Trimming shortened V by 4 bases and J by 4 bases, and 14 bases separated the two germline ends. The DNA of the CDR3 is TGTGCCAGCAGCCGAGGTGGAGGAATATACGAGCAGTACTTC. This translates into CASSRGGGIYEQYF.